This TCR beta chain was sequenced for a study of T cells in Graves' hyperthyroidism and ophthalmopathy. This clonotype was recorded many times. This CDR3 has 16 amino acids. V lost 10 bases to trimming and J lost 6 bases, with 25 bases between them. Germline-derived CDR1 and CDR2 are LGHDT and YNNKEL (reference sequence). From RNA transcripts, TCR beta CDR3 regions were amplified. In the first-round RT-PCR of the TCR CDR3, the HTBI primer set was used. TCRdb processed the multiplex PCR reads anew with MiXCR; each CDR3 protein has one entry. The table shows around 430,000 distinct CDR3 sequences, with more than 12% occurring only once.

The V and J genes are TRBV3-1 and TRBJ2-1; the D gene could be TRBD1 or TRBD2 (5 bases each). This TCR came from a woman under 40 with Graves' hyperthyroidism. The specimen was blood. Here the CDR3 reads CATRISGTHTPNEQFF. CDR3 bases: TGTGCCACCCGAATCTCCGGGACCCATACCCCCAATGAGCAGTTCTTC.